This T cell receptor (beta chain) was sequenced for a study of monozygotic twins with inflammatory bowel disease. The CDR3 is 13 amino acids. Germline loops: CDR1 MNHEY, CDR2 SMNVEV (reference sequence). TCRdb reprocessed the 5' RACE reads and keeps a single row for each CDR3 protein, giving no DNA. The sample features around 210,000 distinct CDR3 sequences, with roughly 7.1% in its top ten. This sequence joins TRBV27 and TRBJ2-3; TCRdb reports TRBD1, a call that lacks DNA to check it against. Sample: blood. The receptor was isolated from a human donor with ulcerative colitis or Crohn's disease, or a healthy co-twin of an affected twin (not recorded which). The CDR3 region is CASSRAGTDTQYF.